The 20 T cell receptor beta chains given below trace back to one sample, sequenced in a study of cytomegalovirus exposure and HLA in healthy donors (dated by TCRdb to about 2017). Libraries were constructed by the immunoSEQ multiplex PCR assay. A mixture of 60 forward primers for TCR Vbeta segments and 13 reverse primers for TCR Jbeta segments was used in the multiplex PCR. Sourced from immuneACCESS, this table was stored by TCRdb with only in-frame sequences that have V and J called. A share of the clones is absent; for the studies checked, an unresolved V gene accounts for under half, and the remainder has no known explanation. The sample table contains 240,000 or so clones; only one count was recorded for roughly 87% of them. The ten largest clonotypes hold 5.4% of the sample. The sequenced sample consisted of PBMCs. The receptors were gathered from a woman in her thirties or forties in good health and CMV-seropositive.

The chain combines TRBV15 with TRBJ1-1; a weak D match, TRBD1 (5 bases). CDR1 is LNHNV and CDR2 is YYDKDF in the germline V gene (reference sequence). The CDR3 is 15 residues long. With 4 bases removed from V and 5 bases from J, the gap between germline ends came to 17 bases. The CDR3 DNA sequence: TGTGCCACCAGCAAAGTTGAGGGGAGGAGGACTGAAGCTTTCTTT. Its translation: CATSKVEGRRTEAFF.

The chain joins TRBV7-9 to TRBJ2-3; a possible D gene is TRBD1 (6 bases). Germline CDR1 is SEHNR and CDR2 is FQNEAQ (reference sequence). The CDR3 has 12 residues. The germline V and J ends were trimmed by 5 bases and 7 bases, with 10 bases remaining between them. This CDR3 is CASSRTGYTQYF. The CDR3 bases are TGTGCCAGCAGCCGCACAGGGTATACGCAGTATTTT.

The rearrangement joins TRBV5-7 to TRBJ1-5, with 10 bases that match TRBD1. TRBV5-7 is treated as an ORF (open reading frame) with a function not yet certain. The junction had 11 bases not matched to a gene; V was cut back by 2 bases and J by 6 bases. The CDR3 spans 17 residues. The CDR3: CASSFHFRQGARQPQHF. As DNA, the CDR3 is TGTGCCAGCAGCTTTCATTTTCGACAGGGGGCGCGTCAGCCCCAGCATTTT.

This clone has more than one count but fewer than ten. CDR3 coding DNA: TGCGCCAGCAGTGATGCACAGGGGAGCTACACTGAAGCTTTCTTT. Its protein product is CASSDAQGSYTEAFF. The J gene is TRBJ1-1, the V gene TRBV10-2; the match to TRBD1 covers 7 bases. The CDR3 is 15 amino acids. V was pared by 3 bases and J by 3 bases, with 7 bases of the junction left unmatched. Germline V gene lookup returns CDR1 WSHSY and CDR2 SAAADI.

V gene TRBV4-3 combines with J gene TRBJ2-1; weak D call: TRBD2 (5 bases). The V and J ends lost 0 bases and 3 bases respectively, with 21 bases between them. CDR3 size: 19 residues. Per the germline V gene, CDR1 is LGHNA and CDR2 is YSLEER. In DNA, the CDR3 is TGCGCCAGCAGCCAAGATAAGGACGGGGAGTGGGTTAACTACAATGAGCAGTTCTTC. Translation gives CASSQDKDGEWVNYNEQFF.

This clone was seen more than once but under ten times. J is TRBJ2-2 and V is TRBV27; weak D call: TRBD1 (6 bases). V shed 4 bases and J shed 3 bases, with 12 bases lying between them. The length of the CDR3 is 15 residues. Germline CDR1 and CDR2: MNHEY and SMNVEV (reference sequence). The CDR3 loop is CASSSGRGYTGELFF. In DNA form, the CDR3 reads TGTGCCAGCAGTTCGGGCAGGGGTTACACCGGGGAGCTGTTTTTT.

The chain combines TRBV30 with TRBJ1-1; D gene uncertain. CDR3 size: 15 residues. Germline values: CDR1 GTSNPN, CDR2 SVGIG (reference sequence). Trimming stripped 2 bases from V and 0 bases from J, with 13 bases between. The CDR3: CAWSTPWAMNTEAFF. Written as DNA, the CDR3 is TGTGCCTGGAGTACACCATGGGCGATGAACACTGAAGCTTTCTTT.

The chain employs TRBV7-9 and TRBJ2-5, with 7 bases that match TRBD1. The CDR3 spans 13 residues. Unmatched junction bases numbered 5, after V lost 5 bases and J lost 5 bases. CDR1 is SEHNR, CDR2 FQNEAQ, per germline (reference sequence). The chain's CDR3 is CASSRGGAETQYF. CDR3 bases: TGTGCCAGCAGCCGAGGGGGCGCGGAGACCCAGTACTTC.

CDR3 sequence: CASSISGRSLGEQYF. Written as DNA, the CDR3 is TGTGCCAGTAGTATAAGCGGGAGGTCCTTAGGGGAGCAGTACTTC. The chain joins TRBV19 to TRBJ2-7; 9 positions match TRBD2. Trimming took 2 bases from V and 7 from J; bases not matched to a gene: 9. Germline CDR1 and CDR2: LNHDA and SQIVND (reference sequence). This CDR3 has 15 amino acids.

In its sample, this clone was seen once. The J gene is TRBJ1-2, the V gene TRBV19, with 8 bases aligning to TRBD1. In germline, CDR1 is LNHDA, CDR2 SQIVND (reference sequence). The J segment lost 4 bases and the V segment lost 3 bases, leaving 4 bases of the junction unmatched. The CDR3 spans 14 residues. CDR3 residues: CASSIQGAIYGYTF. The CDR3 DNA reads as TGTGCCAGTAGTATTCAGGGGGCGATCTATGGCTACACCTTC.

This clone was counted a few times. The rearrangement uses TRBV10-3 and TRBJ2-7; 8 nucleotides line up with TRBD1. Germline lookup yields CDR1 ENHRY and CDR2 SYGVKD. The J segment lost 2 bases and the V segment lost 6 bases, leaving 6 bases of the junction unmatched. The CDR3 spans 14 residues. The CDR3 loop is CAIRGDRRAYEQYF. Written as DNA, the CDR3 is TGTGCCATCAGGGGGGACAGGAGAGCCTACGAGCAGTACTTC.

In its sample, this clone was seen once. The rearrangement uses TRBV19 and TRBJ1-5; possibly TRBD1 for D (5 bases). CDR3 length: 14 residues. Trimming stripped 7 bases from V and 2 bases from J, with 12 bases between. Germline assignment: CDR1 LNHDA and CDR2 SQIVND (reference sequence). The CDR3 region is CASMGRGGNQPQHF. CDR3 coding DNA: TGTGCCAGTATGGGGCGGGGTGGCAATCAGCCCCAGCATTTT.

The chain recombines TRBV7-2 with TRBJ2-6; D ambiguous. V was clipped by 5 bases and J by 3 bases, with 11 bases between them. Germline V gives CDR1 SGHTA, CDR2 FQGNSA. The CDR3 has 15 residues. CDR3 loop: CASSPSVGGANVLTF. The DNA of the CDR3 is TGTGCCAGCAGCCCCTCGGTCGGTGGGGCCAACGTCCTGACTTTC.

V usage is TRBV5-6 and J usage is TRBJ2-1, with D possibly being TRBD2 (5 bases). The germline CDR1 and CDR2 sequences are SGHDT and YYEEEE. The CDR3 has 19 residues. Between the trimmed V and J ends, which lost 4 bases and 0 bases, there was a span of 23 bases. The CDR3: CASSPAYREHGSSYNEQFF. For the CDR3, the DNA is TGTGCCAGCAGCCCTGCTTACCGGGAACATGGAAGCTCCTACAATGAGCAGTTCTTC.

Points on this clone: Other DNA sequences from this sample encode an identical CDR3 as well. V and J are TRBV30 and TRBJ2-1; 7 positions match TRBD2. V was clipped by 5 bases and J by 12 bases; unmatched bases: 10. CDR1 is GTSNPN and CDR2 is SVGIG in the germline V gene (reference sequence). The CDR3 runs 12 residues. As DNA, the CDR3 is TGTGCCTGGGAGCTAGCGGCCGAAGGGCAGTTCTTC. Encoded protein: CAWELAAEGQFF.

V is TRBV7-9 and J is TRBJ1-2; TRBD1 aligns across 8 bases. Germline assignment: CDR1 SEHNR and CDR2 FQNEAQ (reference sequence). The CDR3 is 15 amino acids. Trimming took 5 bases from V and 0 from J; bases not matched to a gene: 5. The CDR3 sequence: CASSGTGGANYGYTF. The DNA for the CDR3 is TGTGCCAGCAGCGGGACAGGAGGTGCTAACTATGGCTACACCTTC. The full variable domain, in which reference TRBV7-9 and TRBJ1-2 provide the parts outside the CDR3, is DTGVSQNPRHKITKRGQNVTFRCDPISEHNRLYWYRQTLGQGPEFLTYFQNEAQLEKSRLLSDRFSAERPKGSFSTLEIQRTEQGDSAMYLCASSGTGGANYGYTFGSGTRLTVV.

The J gene is TRBJ2-7, the V gene TRBV2; TRBD2 aligns across 7 bases. Germline V gene sequence: CDR1 SNHLY, CDR2 FYNNEI. This CDR3 region has 13 residues. Losses at the gene ends were 7 bases for V and 4 bases for J; bases not matched to a gene: 7. CDR3 coding DNA: TGTGCCAGCAATCGCGGGAGTGGGTACGAGCAGTACTTC. Its protein product is CASNRGSGYEQYF.

This clone was seen only a few times. The chain uses TRBV14 and TRBJ1-3, with 7 bases aligning to TRBD1. This CDR3 has 17 amino acids. V lost 4 bases to trimming and J lost 0 bases; unmatched junction nucleotides: 9. CDR1 and CDR2 (germline): SGHDN, FVKESK. This chain's CDR3 is CASSPLTGQTSGNTIYF. CDR3 nucleotide sequence: TGTGCCAGCAGCCCACTCACGGGACAGACCTCTGGAAACACCATATATTTT.

This clone was found once. The V call is TRBV7-9, the J call TRBJ2-5, with 8 bases identical to TRBD2. The CDR3 is 15 residues long. Germline V CDR1 and CDR2: SEHNR, FQNEAQ (reference sequence). Trimming removed 3 bases from V and 5 bases from J; junction bases left unmatched: 8. The CDR3 loop is CASSFGGAQAETQYF. The CDR3 DNA sequence: TGTGCCAGCAGCTTCGGGGGGGCCCAGGCGGAGACCCAGTACTTC.

The gene calls are TRBV9 and TRBJ2-3; 9 bases are shared with TRBD1. The CDR3 contains 15 residues. Per germline, CDR1 SGDLS and CDR2 YYNGEE. V was pared by 2 bases and J by 5 bases, with 6 bases of the junction left unmatched. The CDR3 DNA is TGTGCCAGCAGCGTCTCCGGGACAGGGAAAGATACGCAGTATTTT. It translates to CASSVSGTGKDTQYF.